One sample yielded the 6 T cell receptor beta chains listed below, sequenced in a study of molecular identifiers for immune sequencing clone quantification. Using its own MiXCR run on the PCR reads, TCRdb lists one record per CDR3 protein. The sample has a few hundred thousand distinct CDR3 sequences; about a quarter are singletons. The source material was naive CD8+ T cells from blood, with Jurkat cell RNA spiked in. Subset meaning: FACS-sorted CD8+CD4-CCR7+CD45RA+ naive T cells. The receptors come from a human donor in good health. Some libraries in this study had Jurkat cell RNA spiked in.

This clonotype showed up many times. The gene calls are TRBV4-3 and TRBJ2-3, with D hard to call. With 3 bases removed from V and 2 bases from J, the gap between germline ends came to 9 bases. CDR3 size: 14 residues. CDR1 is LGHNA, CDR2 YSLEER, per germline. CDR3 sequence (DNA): TGCGCCAGCAGCCATCTGGGCTACACAGATACGCAGTATTTT. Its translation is CASSHLGYTDTQYF.

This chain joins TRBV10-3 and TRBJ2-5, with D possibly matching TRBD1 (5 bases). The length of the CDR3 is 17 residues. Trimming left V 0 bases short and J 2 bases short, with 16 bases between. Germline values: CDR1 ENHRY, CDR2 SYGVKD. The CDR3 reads CAISESGTGDFQETQYF. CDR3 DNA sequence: TGTGCCATCAGTGAGTCGGGTACAGGAGACTTTCAAGAGACCCAGTACTTC.

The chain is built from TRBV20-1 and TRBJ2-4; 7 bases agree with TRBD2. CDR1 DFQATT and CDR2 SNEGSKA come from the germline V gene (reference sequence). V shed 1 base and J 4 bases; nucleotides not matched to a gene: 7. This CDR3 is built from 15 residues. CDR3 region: CSARGAGELKNIQYF. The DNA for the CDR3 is TGCAGTGCTAGAGGTGCGGGGGAGTTAAAAAACATTCAGTACTTC.

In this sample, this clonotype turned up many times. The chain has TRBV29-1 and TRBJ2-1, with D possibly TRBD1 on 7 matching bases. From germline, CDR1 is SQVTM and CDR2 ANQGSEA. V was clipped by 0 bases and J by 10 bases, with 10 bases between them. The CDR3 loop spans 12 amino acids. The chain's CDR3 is CSVEDRGDEQFF. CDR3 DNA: TGCAGCGTTGAAGACAGGGGGGACGAGCAGTTCTTC.

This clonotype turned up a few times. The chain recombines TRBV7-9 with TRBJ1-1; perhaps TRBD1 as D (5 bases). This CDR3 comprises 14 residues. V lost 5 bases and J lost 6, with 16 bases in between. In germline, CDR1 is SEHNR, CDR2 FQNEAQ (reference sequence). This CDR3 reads CASSPREGGAEAFF. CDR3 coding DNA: TGTGCCAGCAGCCCCCGGGAGGGAGGGGCTGAAGCTTTCTTT.

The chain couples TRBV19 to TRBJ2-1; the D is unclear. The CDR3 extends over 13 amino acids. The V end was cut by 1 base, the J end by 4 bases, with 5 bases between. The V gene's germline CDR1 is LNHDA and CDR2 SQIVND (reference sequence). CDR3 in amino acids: CASSIGEYNEQFF. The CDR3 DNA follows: TGTGCCAGTAGTATAGGCGAATACAATGAGCAGTTCTTC.